Reported below is one T cell receptor beta chain. Its specificity is not known. The sample holds other DNA sequences that translate to the same CDR3. The data stem from a study of shared clonotypes between healthy human individuals. General study findings and limits: The study found lower generation probabilities in non-shared clonotypes than in those shared by all four donors.

Splitting the CD4+ cells yielded a CD45RA+ naive subset and a CD45RA-negative memory subset. There are 14 residues in the CDR3. Germline lookup yields CDR1 KGHSH and CDR2 LQKENI. The V and J ends lost 3 bases and 2 bases respectively, with 11 bases between them. Libraries were prepared by immunoSEQ multiplex PCR; TCRdb keeps only in-frame clonotypes and omits some of them. The top ten clones hold roughly 0.13% of a sample with a few million clones, under 97% of them seen once. The rearrangement joins TRBV18 to TRBJ2-7; D uncertain. This sequence originates from a man aged 18 to 35 in good health. The sequenced material came from naive CD4+ T cells sorted from blood. Subset here: CD45RA+ positively selected. CDR3 sequence reads: CASSPPGSPYEQYF. Here the CDR3 DNA reads TGTGCCAGCTCACCTCCCGGCAGCCCCTACGAGCAGTACTTC.